Presented here are 8 T cell receptor beta chains from one specimen sequenced in a study of blood T cells in healthy people across ages (dated by TCRdb to the mid-2010s). Library construction relied on 5' RACE. For sequencing, an Illumina HiSeq 2500 was employed. A second about 6 to 11 cycle PCR used a sample-barcoded 5' primer and a J-beta primer mix. The public reads were reprocessed in TCRdb via fastp at Q25 and MiXCR, keeping in-frame beta chains. Identical CDR3 protein sequences are pooled into one entry, listed with their most common genes and DNA. Here the sample has around 800,000 distinct CDR3 sequences; 62% occur a single time. The ten largest clones take up around 30% of the sample. The sequenced sample was blood. The receptors originated from a man younger than 40 in good health.

The CDR3 here is CASSQAASTAYNEQFF. CDR3 coding DNA: TGCGCCAGCAGCCAAGCGGCTAGCACAGCCTACAATGAGCAGTTCTTC. This chain joins TRBV4-3 and TRBJ2-1; maybe TRBD2 (5 bases). Germline-derived CDR1 and CDR2 are LGHNA and YSLEER. This CDR3 contains 16 residues. The V gene lost 1 base and the J gene lost 2 bases, with 12 bases spanning the gap.

The rearrangement links TRBV7-2 to TRBJ2-3; TRBD2 agrees at 9 bases. From germline, CDR1 is SGHTA and CDR2 FQGNSA. Unmatched junction bases numbered 9, after V lost 0 bases and J lost 5 bases. The length of the CDR3 is 17 residues. CDR3 sequence reads: CASSLAGQRGVGDTQYF. In nucleotides, the CDR3 is TGTGCCAGCAGCTTAGCGGGCCAGCGGGGGGTTGGAGATACGCAGTATTTT.

Of note for this clonotype: Sequence at one end of the junction differs from germline and may be a read error. The V call is TRBV15, the J call TRBJ2-7; D may be TRBD1 (6 bases). This CDR3 region has 11 residues. Germline-derived CDR1 and CDR2 are LNHNV and YYDKDF (reference sequence). The CDR3 sequence: CATGRGYEQYF. DNA for the CDR3: TGTGCCACCGGCAGGGGATACGAGCAGTACTTC.

This chain links TRBV5-4 with TRBJ2-1; no definite D call. Deletions cut 2 bases from V and 5 bases from J, with 5 bases between. CDR1 is SGHNT and CDR2 is YYREEE in the germline V gene (reference sequence). The CDR3 is made up of 12 amino acids. The CDR3 region has the DNA TGTGCCAGCAGCTTTCACAACAATGAGCAGTTCTTC. Translation: CASSFHNNEQFF.

A few counts support this clonotype. The chain uses TRBV25-1 and TRBJ2-1; TRBD2 agrees at 8 bases. Germline trimming cut 4 bases from V and 9 bases from J; bases unmatched to any gene: 5. Germline loops: CDR1 MGHDK, CDR2 SYGVNS. The CDR3 runs 13 residues. DNA for the CDR3: TGTGCCAGCAGTGGGGGACTAGTCACTGAGCAGTTCTTC. Its protein is CASSGGLVTEQFF.

There are a few counts of this clonotype. The chain employs TRBV28 and TRBJ2-3, with D unclear. Trimming shortened V by 2 bases and J by 1 base, and 10 bases separated the two germline ends. CDR1 MDHEN and CDR2 SYDVKM come from the germline V gene. The CDR3 is 15 amino acids. This CDR3 reads CASSLTSHGTDTQYF. The CDR3 nucleotides read TGTGCCAGCAGTTTAACGAGTCACGGCACAGATACGCAGTATTTT.

This chain joins TRBV12-3 or TRBV12-4 and TRBJ2-3; D remains ambiguous. CDR3 size: 12 residues. V was shortened by 6 bases and J by 6 bases, with 10 bases between the two germline ends. Written as DNA, the CDR3 is TGTGCCAGCAGAGCGACCGGGGATACGCAGTATTTT. The encoded protein is CASRATGDTQYF.

The chain uses TRBV9 and TRBJ2-3; tentatively, D is TRBD2 (6 bases). V lost 2 bases and J 1 base, leaving 11 bases between the germline ends. The germline CDR1 and CDR2 sequences are SGDLS and YYNGEE. The CDR3 has 15 residues. The CDR3 DNA reads as TGTGCCAGCAGCGTCGGGGGTCGAGGCACAGATACGCAGTATTTT. Translation gives CASSVGGRGTDTQYF.